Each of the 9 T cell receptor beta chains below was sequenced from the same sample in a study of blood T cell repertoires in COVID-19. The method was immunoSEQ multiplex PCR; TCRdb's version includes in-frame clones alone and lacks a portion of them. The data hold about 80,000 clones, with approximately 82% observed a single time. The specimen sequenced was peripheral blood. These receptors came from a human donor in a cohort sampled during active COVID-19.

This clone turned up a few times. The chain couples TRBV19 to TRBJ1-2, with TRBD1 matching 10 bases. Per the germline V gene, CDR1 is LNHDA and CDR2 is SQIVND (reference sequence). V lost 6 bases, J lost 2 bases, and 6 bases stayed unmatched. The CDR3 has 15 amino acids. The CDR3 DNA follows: TGTGCCAGTAGCCCCCGGGACAGGGGAAACTATGGCTACACCTTC. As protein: CASSPRDRGNYGYTF.

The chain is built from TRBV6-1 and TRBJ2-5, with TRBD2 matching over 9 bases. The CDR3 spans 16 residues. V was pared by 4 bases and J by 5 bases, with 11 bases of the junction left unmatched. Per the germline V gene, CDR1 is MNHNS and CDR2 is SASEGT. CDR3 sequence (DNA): TGTGCCAGCAGTGGGGGCGCTAGCGGGGCGGAGGAGACCCAGTACTTC. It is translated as CASSGGASGAEETQYF.

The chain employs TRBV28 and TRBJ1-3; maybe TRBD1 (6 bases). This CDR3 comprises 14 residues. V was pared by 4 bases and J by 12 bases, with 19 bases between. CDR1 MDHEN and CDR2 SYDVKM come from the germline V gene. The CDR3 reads CASSSPGTYLHIYF. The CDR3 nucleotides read TGTGCCAGCAGTTCACCGGGGACATATCTACACATATATTTT.

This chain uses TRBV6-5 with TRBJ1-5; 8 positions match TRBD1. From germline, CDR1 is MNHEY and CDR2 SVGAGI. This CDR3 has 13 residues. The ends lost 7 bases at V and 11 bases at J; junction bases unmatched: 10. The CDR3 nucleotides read TGTGCCAGCACCATGGACAGGGAGGGTACCCAGCATTTT. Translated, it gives CASTMDREGTQHF.

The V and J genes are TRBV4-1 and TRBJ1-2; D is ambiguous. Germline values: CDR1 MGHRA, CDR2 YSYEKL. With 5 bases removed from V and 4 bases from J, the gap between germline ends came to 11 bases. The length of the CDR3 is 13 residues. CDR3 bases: TGCGCCAGCAGCGAGCCCAACAGCTATGGCTACACCTTC. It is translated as CASSEPNSYGYTF.

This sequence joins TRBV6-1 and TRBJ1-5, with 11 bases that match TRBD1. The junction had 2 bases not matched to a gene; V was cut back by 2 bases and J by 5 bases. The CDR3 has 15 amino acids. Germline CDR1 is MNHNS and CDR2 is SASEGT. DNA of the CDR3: TGTGCCAGCAGTGAAAGGACAGGGGGCGATCAGCCCCAGCATTTT. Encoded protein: CASSERTGGDQPQHF.

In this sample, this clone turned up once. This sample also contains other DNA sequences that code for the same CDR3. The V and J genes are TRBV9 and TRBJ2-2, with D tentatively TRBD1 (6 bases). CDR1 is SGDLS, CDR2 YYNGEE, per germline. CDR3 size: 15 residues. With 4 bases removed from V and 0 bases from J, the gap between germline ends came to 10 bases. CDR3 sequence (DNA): TGTGCCAGCAGCCCAGGGACACCGAACACCGGGGAGCTGTTTTTT. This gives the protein CASSPGTPNTGELFF.

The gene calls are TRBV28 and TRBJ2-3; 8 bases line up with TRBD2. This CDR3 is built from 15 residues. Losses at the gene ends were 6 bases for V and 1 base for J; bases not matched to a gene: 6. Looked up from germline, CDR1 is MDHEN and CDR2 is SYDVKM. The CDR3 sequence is CASSVSGVGTDTQYF. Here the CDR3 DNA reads TGTGCCAGCAGCGTTAGCGGGGTGGGCACAGATACGCAGTATTTT.

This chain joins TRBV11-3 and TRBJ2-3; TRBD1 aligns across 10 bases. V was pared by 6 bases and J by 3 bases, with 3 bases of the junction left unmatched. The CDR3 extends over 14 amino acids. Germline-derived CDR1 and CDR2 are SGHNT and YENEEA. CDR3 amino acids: CASSKDRGTDTQYF. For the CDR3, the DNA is TGTGCCAGCAGTAAGGACAGGGGGACAGATACGCAGTATTTT. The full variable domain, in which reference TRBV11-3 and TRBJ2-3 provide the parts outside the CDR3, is EAGVVQSPRYKIIEKKQPVAFWCNPISGHNTLYWYLQNLGQGPELLIRYENEEAVDDSQLPKDRFSAERLKGVDSTLKIQPAELGDSAVYLCASSKDRGTDTQYFGPGTRLTVL.